The 15 T cell receptor beta chains in this list originate from one sample, sequenced in a study of identical twins. MiXCR was run by TCRdb on the 5' RACE reads, yielding one entry per CDR3 protein. The sample records 420,000 or so distinct CDR3 sequences, about 18% being singletons. The sample comprised naive T cells sorted from blood. These receptors all come from a man between 50 and 59 years old in good health.

This clonotype was picked up many times. V and J are TRBV7-2 and TRBJ2-5, with 8 bases matching TRBD1. V lost 5 bases, J lost 5 bases, and 7 bases stayed unmatched. Germline V gene sequence: CDR1 SGHTA, CDR2 FQGNSA. This CDR3 region has 14 residues. CDR3 residues: CASSLTGVGETQYF. For the CDR3, the DNA is TGTGCCAGCAGCCTGACAGGGGTCGGGGAGACCCAGTACTTC.

This clonotype occurred a few times. CDR3 DNA: TGCAGTGCTAGTTCGGTGTCAGGGAATGAAAAACTGTTTTTT. Its translation: CSASSVSGNEKLFF. The gene calls are TRBV20-1 and TRBJ1-4, with D possibly TRBD1 on 5 matching bases. Trimming took 3 bases from V and 5 from J, leaving 13 bases between them. The CDR3 runs to 14 residues. CDR1 is DFQATT and CDR2 is SNEGSKA in the germline V gene (reference sequence).

A few counts support this clonotype. J is TRBJ2-5 and V is TRBV5-1; D is unresolved. This CDR3 region has 16 residues. The germline V gene encodes CDR1 SGHRS and CDR2 YFSETQ. The V and J ends lost 4 bases and 2 bases respectively, with 18 bases between them. Here the CDR3 reads CASSLGVASLQETQYF. DNA for the CDR3: TGCGCCAGCAGCCTCGGAGTAGCCTCGTTACAAGAGACCCAGTACTTC. Full variable domain (rest looked up from reference TRBV5-1 and TRBJ2-5): KAGVTQTPRYLIKTRGQQVTLSCSPISGHRSVSWYQQTPGQGLQFLFEYFSETQRNKGNFPGRFSGRQFSNSRSEMNVSTLELGDSALYLCASSLGVASLQETQYFGPGTRLLVL.

V and J are TRBV5-5 and TRBJ2-5; D gene ambiguous. Germline V gene lookup returns CDR1 SGHKS and CDR2 YYEKEE (reference sequence). V was clipped by 1 base and J by 2 bases, with 9 bases between them. The CDR3 has 14 amino acids. The CDR3 DNA is TGTGCCAGCAGCTTGTACACTTTACAAGAGACCCAGTACTTC. Protein sequence: CASSLYTLQETQYF.

The V and J genes are TRBV20-1 and TRBJ1-5; D is possibly TRBD1 (5 bases). Looked up from germline, CDR1 is DFQATT and CDR2 is SNEGSKA (reference sequence). V was clipped by 3 bases and J by 3 bases, with 12 bases between them. The CDR3 is 14 residues long. The CDR3 bases are TGCAGTGCTAGGAGGGACGGAATCAATCAGCCCCAGCATTTT. Amino acids: CSARRDGINQPQHF.

The chain uses TRBV5-1 and TRBJ2-1, with D perhaps matching TRBD1 (6 bases). The CDR3 loop spans 14 amino acids. CDR1 and CDR2 (germline): SGHRS, YFSETQ. Trimming took off 4 bases at V and 6 bases at J, with 14 bases between the two ends. CDR3 loop: CASSPLRGFNEQFF. CDR3 coding DNA: TGCGCCAGCAGCCCCCTAAGGGGGTTCAATGAGCAGTTCTTC.

The gene calls are TRBV6-1 and TRBJ1-5; no definite D call. With 7 bases removed from V and 0 bases from J, the gap between germline ends came to 10 bases. This CDR3 contains 14 residues. Germline assignment: CDR1 MNHNS and CDR2 SASEGT. In nucleotides, the CDR3 is TGTGCCAGCACCCCTCTTTATAGCAATCAGCCCCAGCATTTT. Translating it yields CASTPLYSNQPQHF.

This clonotype came up a few times. The gene calls are TRBV6-5 and TRBJ1-1, with D hard to call. Germline-derived CDR1 and CDR2 are MNHEY and SVGAGI. The CDR3 has 14 residues. Deletions cut 2 bases from V and 1 base from J, with 8 bases between. In nucleotides, the CDR3 is TGTGCCAGCAGTTACGGATTTCAGAACACTGAAGCTTTCTTT. Translating it yields CASSYGFQNTEAFF.

This clonotype was observed a handful of times. J is TRBJ2-3 and V is TRBV20-1; TRBD2 matches 10 bases. V was pared by 6 bases and J by 4 bases, with 7 bases of the junction left unmatched. The CDR3 spans 14 residues. Germline values: CDR1 DFQATT, CDR2 SNEGSKA (reference sequence). This chain's CDR3 is CSANSGGRSDTQYF. CDR3 nucleotides: TGCAGTGCAAATAGCGGGGGGAGGTCAGATACGCAGTATTTT.

This clonotype was found a few times. This chain uses TRBV5-6 with TRBJ2-3; TRBD2 is a possible D gene (6 bases). Looked up from germline, CDR1 is SGHDT and CDR2 is YYEEEE. The CDR3 extends over 13 amino acids. Trimming pared 2 bases from V and 13 bases from J, leaving 17 bases between. CDR3 protein: CASSFALPGLEYF. The CDR3 nucleotides read TGTGCCAGCAGCTTCGCCCTCCCGGGACTGGAGTATTTT.

The CDR3 DNA is TGTGCCAGCAGTGAATATTGGGGAGGGATCGACAATGAGCAGTTCTTC. It codes for CASSEYWGGIDNEQFF. The J gene is TRBJ2-1, the V gene TRBV25-1, with 7 bases matching TRBD2. CDR1 is MGHDK, CDR2 SYGVNS, per germline. Germline trimming cut 0 bases from V and 5 bases from J; bases unmatched to any gene: 7. This CDR3 has 16 amino acids.

In this sample, this clonotype turned up a few times. The gene calls are TRBV11-2 and TRBJ1-1; D is unresolved. This CDR3 spans 17 amino acids. Germline loops: CDR1 SGHAT, CDR2 FQNNGV. Trimming took off 1 base at V and 0 bases at J, with 15 bases between the two ends. This CDR3 is CASSLGKLGQMNTEAFF. DNA of the CDR3: TGTGCCAGCAGCTTAGGGAAGTTGGGTCAAATGAACACTGAAGCTTTCTTT.

This clonotype has a count of ten or more. This chain connects TRBV5-1 to TRBJ2-7, with a tentative D call TRBD2 (6 bases). The CDR3 is made up of 15 amino acids. Germline V gene data show CDR1 as SGHRS and CDR2 as YFSETQ. Trimming shortened V by 4 bases and J by 0 bases, and 14 bases separated the two germline ends. The CDR3 sequence is CASSGGLSSSYEQYF. Here the CDR3 DNA reads TGCGCCAGCAGCGGGGGACTGTCAAGCTCCTACGAGCAGTACTTC.

This clonotype appeared many times. V usage is TRBV12-3 or TRBV12-4 and J usage is TRBJ2-3; 8 nucleotides line up with TRBD2. V gave up 3 bases and J gave up 2 bases; unmatched junction bases: 4. CDR3 length: 15 amino acids. The CDR3 spells CASSFGLAVTDTQYF. DNA for the CDR3: TGTGCCAGCAGTTTCGGACTAGCAGTCACAGATACGCAGTATTTT.

There are many counts of this clonotype. This chain connects TRBV5-6 to TRBJ2-2, with D possibly being TRBD1 (6 bases). The V end was cut by 3 bases, the J end by 1 base, with 7 bases between. Germline CDR1 SGHDT, CDR2 YYEEEE. This CDR3 is 14 amino acids long. This CDR3 reads CASSWGQNTGELFF. DNA for the CDR3: TGTGCCAGCAGCTGGGGACAGAACACCGGGGAGCTGTTTTTT.